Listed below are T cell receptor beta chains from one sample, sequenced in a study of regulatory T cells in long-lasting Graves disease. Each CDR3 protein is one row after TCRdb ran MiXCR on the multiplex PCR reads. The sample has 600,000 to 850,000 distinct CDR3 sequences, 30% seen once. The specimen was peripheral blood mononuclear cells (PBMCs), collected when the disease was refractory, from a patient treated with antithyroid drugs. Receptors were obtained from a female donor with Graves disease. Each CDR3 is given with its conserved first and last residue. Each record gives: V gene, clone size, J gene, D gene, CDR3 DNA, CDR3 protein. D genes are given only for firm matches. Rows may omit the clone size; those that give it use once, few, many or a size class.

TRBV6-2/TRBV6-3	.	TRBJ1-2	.	TGTGCCAGCCTCGCCCCGGGACGGTCTAACTATGGCTACACCTTC	CASLAPGRSNYGYTF
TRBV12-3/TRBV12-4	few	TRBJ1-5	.	TGTGCCAGCAGGGGCGGGACCGCCGGGGTTAGCAATCAGCCCCAGCATTTT	CASRGGTAGVSNQPQHF
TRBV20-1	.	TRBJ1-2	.	TGCAGTGCTTCGGAGGGGCAGGGTTATGGCTACACCTTC	CSASEGQGYGYTF
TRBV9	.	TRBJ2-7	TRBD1	TGTGCCAGCACCAAAGGACAGGGTAATAACTACGAGCAGTACTTC	CASTKGQGNNYEQYF
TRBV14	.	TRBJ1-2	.	TGTGCCAGCAGCCAAGATCGGGTTGGCTACACCTTC	CASSQDRVGYTF
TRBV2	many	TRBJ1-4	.	TGTGCCAGCAGGGCAGGGGAAGGAGAAAAACTGTTTTTT	CASRAGEGEKLFF
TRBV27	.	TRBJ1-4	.	TGTGCCAGCAGTTTGACCGGGACGGTTAATGAAAAACTGTTTTTT	CASSLTGTVNEKLFF
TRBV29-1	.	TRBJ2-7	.	TGCAGCGCAGGCGACAGTCCGTACGAGCAGTACTTC	CSAGDSPYEQYF
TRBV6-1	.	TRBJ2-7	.	TGTGCCAGCCAGACTTCTTCCTACGAGCAGTACTTC	CASQTSSYEQYF
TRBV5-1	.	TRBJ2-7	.	TGCGCCAGCAGCTCGGTCGGGAGACCCAACGAGCAGTACTTC	CASSSVGRPNEQYF
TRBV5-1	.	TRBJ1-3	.	TGCGCCAGCAGCCGGGGAGGGAATGGAAACACCATATATTTT	CASSRGGNGNTIYF
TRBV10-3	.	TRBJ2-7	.	TGTGCCATCAGTGGCGCAGGACCGACAAACTACGAGCAGTACTTC	CAISGAGPTNYEQYF
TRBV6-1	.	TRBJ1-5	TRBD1	TGTGCCAGCAGTGAAACCCTAGGGGGCGTCGGCAATCAGCCCCAGCATTTT	CASSETLGGVGNQPQHF
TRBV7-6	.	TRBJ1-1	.	TGTGCCAGCAGCTTAGAAGGGACGTGGAGCACTGAAGCTTTCTTT	CASSLEGTWSTEAFF
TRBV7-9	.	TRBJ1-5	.	TGTGCCAGCAGCCCACCCCGGGTGGGCAATCAGCCCCAGCATTTT	CASSPPRVGNQPQHF
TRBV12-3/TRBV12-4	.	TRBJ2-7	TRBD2	TGTGCCAGCAGAGCGGGAGCGTACGAGCAGTACTTC	CASRAGAYEQYF
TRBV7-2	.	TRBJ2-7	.	TGTGCCAGCAGCTCTGGACTCGGGGGTTACGAGCAGTACTTC	CASSSGLGGYEQYF
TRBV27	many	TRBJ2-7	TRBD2	TGTGCCAGCAGTTTATTGGCGGGAGGGCCGGGTGAGCAGTACTTC	CASSLLAGGPGEQYF
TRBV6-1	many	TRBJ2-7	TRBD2	TGTGCCAGCAGGGGTAGCGGGAACTCCTACGAGCAGTACTTC	CASRGSGNSYEQYF
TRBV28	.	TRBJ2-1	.	TGTGCCAGCAGTTCAGACAGGTCCTACAATGAGCAGTTCTTC	CASSSDRSYNEQFF
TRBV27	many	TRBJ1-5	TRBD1	TGTGCCAGCAGTTTTGACAGGGGGGTTCAGCCCCAGCATTTT	CASSFDRGVQPQHF
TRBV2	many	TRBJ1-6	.	TGTGCCAGCAGAAGAAATAATGATTCACCCCTCCACTTT	CASRRNNDSPLHF
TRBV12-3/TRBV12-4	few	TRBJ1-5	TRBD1	TGTGCCAGCCGAAGTACAGGGGACAATCAGCCCCAGCATTTT	CASRSTGDNQPQHF
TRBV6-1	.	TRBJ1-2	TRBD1	TGTGCCAGCAGTTACAACCCCGGGACAGGGTACCGATTCTATGGCTACACCTTC	CASSYNPGTGYRFYGYTF
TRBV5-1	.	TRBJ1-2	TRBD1	TGCGCCAGCAGCTTGGAGGGACAGGGTAAACTGAACTATGGCTACACCTTC	CASSLEGQGKLNYGYTF
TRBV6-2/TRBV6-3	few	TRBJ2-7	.	TGTGCCAGCAGTTACCTCGACTACGCCGAGCAGTACTTC	CASSYLDYAEQYF
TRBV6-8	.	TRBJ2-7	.	TGTGCCAGCAGTTATAACGACCATTCGGGCTCCTACGAGCAGTACTTC	CASSYNDHSGSYEQYF
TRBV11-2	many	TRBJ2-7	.	TGTGCCAGCAGCTTGGACACCACCTACGAGCAGTACTTC	CASSLDTTYEQYF
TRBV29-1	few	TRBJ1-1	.	TGCAGCGCCCAGGACACTGAAGCTTTCTTT	CSAQDTEAFF
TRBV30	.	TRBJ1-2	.	TGTGCCGTCTTTTTAAGTGGGGGCAATCTGGTTGGCTACACCTTC	CAVFLSGGNLVGYTF
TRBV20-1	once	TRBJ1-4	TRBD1	TGCAGTGCAACGGGACAGGGGGCTAGGGAAAAACTGTTTTTT	CSATGQGAREKLFF
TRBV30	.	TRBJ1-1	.	TGTGCCTGGGGTTCTCTTATCAACACTGAAGCTTTCTTT	CAWGSLINTEAFF
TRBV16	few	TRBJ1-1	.	TGTGCCAGCAGCCAAGTTGGCAGGGAAGGAACTGAAGCTTTCTTT	CASSQVGREGTEAFF
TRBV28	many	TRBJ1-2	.	TGTGCCAGCAGTCCGGCTGGCTTGTATGATCGCTACACCTTC	CASSPAGLYDRYTF
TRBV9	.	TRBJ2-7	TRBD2	TGTGCCAGCAGCGTAGGTAGTAGCGGGAAAACCTACGAGCAGTACTTC	CASSVGSSGKTYEQYF
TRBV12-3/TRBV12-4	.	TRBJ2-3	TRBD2	TGTGCCAGCAGCCCGACTAGCGGGATGTCAGATACGCAGTATTTT	CASSPTSGMSDTQYF
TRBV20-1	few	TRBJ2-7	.	TGCAGTGCTAGAGATCTGCACGCGGGCTCCTACGAGCAGTACTTC	CSARDLHAGSYEQYF
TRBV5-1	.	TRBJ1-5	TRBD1	TGCGCCAGCAGCTGGACGGACAGGGGGCCGAATCAGCCCCAGCATTTT	CASSWTDRGPNQPQHF
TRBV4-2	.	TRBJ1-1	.	TGTGCCAGCAGCCAGGACAGTGAAGCTTTCTTT	CASSQDSEAFF
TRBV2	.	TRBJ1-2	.	TGTGCCAGCGGTGAATCGGGGCGAGGTAACTATGGCTACACCTTC	CASGESGRGNYGYTF
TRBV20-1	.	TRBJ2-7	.	TGCAGTGCGGGCTTACTAGTAGGTAACGAGCAGTACTTC	CSAGLLVGNEQYF
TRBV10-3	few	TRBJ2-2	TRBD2	TGTGCCATCAGTGATATGACTAGCGGCCGATCAATAACCGGGGAGCTGTTTTTT	CAISDMTSGRSITGELFF
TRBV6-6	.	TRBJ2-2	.	TGTGCCAGCAGTTACCCGACGGGGGCGGGAGCGAACACCGGGGAGCTGTTTTTT	CASSYPTGAGANTGELFF
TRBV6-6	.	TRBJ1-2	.	TGTGCCAGCAGTTACTCTAGGCCGTCGGCGGTCACTAACTATGGCTACACCTTC	CASSYSRPSAVTNYGYTF
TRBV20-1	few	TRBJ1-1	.	TGCAGTGTTAGGGGAGACACTGAAGCTTTCTTT	CSVRGDTEAFF
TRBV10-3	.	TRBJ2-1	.	TGTGCCATCAGTGAGTCCCCCGTACGGGGGGCAAATGAGCAGTTCTTC	CAISESPVRGANEQFF
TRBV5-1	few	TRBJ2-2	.	TGCGCCAGCAGCTTGAGGACGAACACCGGGGAGCTGTTTTTT	CASSLRTNTGELFF
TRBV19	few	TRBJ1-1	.	TGTGCCAGTAGCCAGACGATTAAGTACGAAGCTTTCTTT	CASSQTIKYEAFF
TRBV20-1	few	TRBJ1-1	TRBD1	TGCAGTGCACTCGGGACAGGGGACACTGAAGCTTTCTTT	CSALGTGDTEAFF
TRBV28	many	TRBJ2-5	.	TGTGCCAGCAGTTCCGCCGGGACCACAGAAGAGACCCAGTACTTC	CASSSAGTTEETQYF
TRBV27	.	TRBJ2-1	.	TGTGCCAGCAGTTCCTTTTGGGGGGATAATGAGCAGTTCTTC	CASSSFWGDNEQFF
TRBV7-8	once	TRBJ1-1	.	TGTGCCAGCAGCTTAGTCCGGGCCTGGAACACTGAAGCTTTCTTT	CASSLVRAWNTEAFF
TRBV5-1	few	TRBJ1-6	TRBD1	TGCGCCAGCAGCTTGGCGGGTGACAGGGCGCTCCACTTT	CASSLAGDRALHF
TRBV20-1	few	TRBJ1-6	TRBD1	TGCAGTGCTAGGGACAGGGAGGATTCACCCCTCCACTTT	CSARDREDSPLHF